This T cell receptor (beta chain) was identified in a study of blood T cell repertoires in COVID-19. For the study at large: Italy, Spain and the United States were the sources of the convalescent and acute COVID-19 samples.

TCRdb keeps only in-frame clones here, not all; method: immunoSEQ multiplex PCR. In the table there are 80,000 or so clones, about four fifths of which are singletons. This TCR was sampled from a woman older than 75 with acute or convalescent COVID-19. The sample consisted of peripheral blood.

CDR3 sequence reads: CASRARGVGTEAFF. The CDR3 coding sequence is TGTGCCAGCAGGGCCAGGGGGGTTGGCACTGAAGCTTTCTTT. The chain joins TRBV6-5 to TRBJ1-1, with 7 bases identical to TRBD1. Germline V gene data show CDR1 as MNHEY and CDR2 as SVGAGI. After removal of 6 bases from V and 4 bases from J, the junction contained 8 bases not matched to a gene. This CDR3 region has 14 residues.